The rows below give T cell receptor beta chains drawn from one sample of a study of cytomegalovirus exposure and HLA in healthy donors. TCRdb keeps only in-frame clones here, not all; method: immunoSEQ multiplex PCR. The sample has 130,000 to 150,000 clones; about 84% are singletons. Sequenced: PBMCs. These receptors were taken from a male donor in good health and CMV-seronegative. CDR3s leave out the opening cysteine and the closing phenylalanine or tryptophan. Each record gives: V gene, J gene, CDR3 protein.

TRBV29-1	TRBJ1-2	SVEEWAGPGYT
TRBV9	TRBJ2-5	ASSPGTSGAPTQETQY
TRBV6-5	TRBJ1-2	ASSAGTEIYGYT
TRBV4-1	TRBJ2-4	ASSQDRLAVAKNIQY
TRBV19	TRBJ1-3	ASSIRKAENTIY
TRBV7-6	TRBJ2-7	ASSLGGDSYEQY
TRBV6-4	TRBJ1-1	ASSEELNTEAF
TRBV5-6	NA	ASRAGTNPTYEQY
TRBV7-8	NA	ASSLAPSGRSYEQY
TRBV27	TRBJ2-7	ASSEVAGGSEQY
TRBV5-6	TRBJ2-2	ASSWRSTGELF
TRBV4-1	TRBJ2-1	ASSQVPGVVSYNEQF
TRBV5-1	TRBJ2-5	ASSLALRRTDQETQY
TRBV10-2	TRBJ2-1	ASSDWGRGISYNEQF
TRBV6-1	TRBJ2-1	ASSEARLGGIAESSYNEQF
TRBV5-1	TRBJ2-6	ASTDPRVSGANVLT
TRBV19	TRBJ2-2	ATSHTDTNTGELF
TRBV23-1	TRBJ1-6	ASSQSIRGTTDSPLH
TRBV5-1	TRBJ2-3	ASSYGQGTDTQY
TRBV6-5	TRBJ2-2	ASSYYASGGGELF
TRBV6-1	TRBJ2-2	ASWGGGAITGELF
TRBV19	TRBJ1-1	ASATGPEAF
TRBV28	TRBJ2-7	ASSLGTGPYEQY
TRBV14	TRBJ2-2	ASSLLAGANTGELF
TRBV28	TRBJ1-5	ASSFSRAQADRVVRSNQPQH
TRBV5-1	TRBJ2-4	ASSLGLAKNIQY
TRBV9	TRBJ2-3	ASSVLAGETDTQY
TRBV6-4	TRBJ1-5	ASSGDSNQPQH
TRBV2	TRBJ2-3	ASRGTSGYTDTQY
TRBV28	TRBJ2-1	ASSGLAEHNEQF
TRBV27	TRBJ2-7	ASSFLLASEQY
TRBV10-1	TRBJ2-3	ASSPQGAITDTQY
TRBV28	TRBJ2-5	ASGGLAETQY
TRBV9	TRBJ2-7	ASSAGTPYEQY
TRBV7-9	TRBJ1-1	ASSLAVGGTEAF
TRBV6-1	TRBJ2-3	ASSEDTGTTDTQY
TRBV30	TRBJ2-1	AWSALRGQGRGGGYNEQF
TRBV13	TRBJ1-1	ASSPSGGTYMNTEAF
TRBV10-3	TRBJ2-2	AISESGWGRPTGELF
TRBV9	TRBJ1-3	ASSVEGVSGNTIY
TRBV18	TRBJ2-5	ASSPATEETQY
TRBV30	TRBJ1-1	AWRANTNTEAF
TRBV7-9	TRBJ2-7	ASSGDYQSSYEQY
TRBV6-5	TRBJ2-2	ASMGGGSIGELF
TRBV4-1	TRBJ1-1	ASSPRWTGGNTEAF
TRBV27	TRBJ1-2	ASSLSRQGNYGYT
TRBV6-5	TRBJ2-5	ASSFGTGIGETQY
TRBV4-2	TRBJ1-6	ASSQDGAGPLH
TRBV7-9	TRBJ1-5	ASSLGQGQAFNQPQH
TRBV5-6	TRBJ1-2	ASSMVTGSFYGYT
TRBV4-2	TRBJ2-7	ASSQEPAGLAGSSYEQY
TRBV5-1	TRBJ2-3	ASSLETSGIFTDTQY
TRBV9	TRBJ2-1	ASSPLAGSEQF
TRBV5-1	TRBJ2-1	ASSPVFRGGSLNEQF
TRBV6-6	TRBJ1-3	ASSKGTGHSGNTIY
TRBV4-2	TRBJ2-2	ASSQAAEGFTGELF
TRBV28	TRBJ2-1	ASTIYRGYNEQF